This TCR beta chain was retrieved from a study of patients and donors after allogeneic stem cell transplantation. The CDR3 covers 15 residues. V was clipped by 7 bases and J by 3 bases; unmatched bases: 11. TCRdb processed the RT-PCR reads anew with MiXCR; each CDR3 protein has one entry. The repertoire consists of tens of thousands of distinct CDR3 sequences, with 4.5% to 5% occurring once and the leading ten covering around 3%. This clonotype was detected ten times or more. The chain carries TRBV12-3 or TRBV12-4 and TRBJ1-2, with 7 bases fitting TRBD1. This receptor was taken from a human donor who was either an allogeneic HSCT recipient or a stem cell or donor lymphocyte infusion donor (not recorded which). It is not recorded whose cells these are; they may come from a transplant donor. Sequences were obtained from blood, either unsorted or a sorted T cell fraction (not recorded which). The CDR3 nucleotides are TGTGCCAGCAAGGAACAGGGGAGAGGGGACTATGGCTACACCTTC. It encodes CASKEQGRGDYGYTF.